Presented here are 28 T cell receptor beta chains from one specimen sequenced in a study of blood T cells in healthy people across ages. Through a sample-barcoded 5' primer and a J-beta primer mix, a second PCR was run for roughly 6 to 12 cycles. One entry per CDR3 protein, called by TCRdb with MiXCR from the 5' RACE reads. This sample has under 1,100,000 distinct CDR3 sequences, with under 30% found just once. This same sample was also part of a study on T cells of mothers and their children.

The sequencing sample was made of blood. These receptors came from a girl aged 2 to 9 in good health.

J is TRBJ2-1 and V is TRBV12-3 or TRBV12-4; D gene uncertain. Trimming removed 4 bases at V and 0 bases at J, with 10 bases between. CDR3 length: 15 amino acids. The CDR3 region has the DNA TGTGCCAGCAGTTACAGTCCCAGCTCCTACAATGAGCAGTTCTTC. It yields the protein CASSYSPSSYNEQFF.

V and J are TRBV11-2 and TRBJ1-1; D is undetermined. CDR1 is SGHAT, CDR2 FQNNGV, per germline. This CDR3 spans 12 amino acids. The V and J ends lost 5 bases and 3 bases respectively, with 7 bases between them. Here the CDR3 reads CASSIRDTEAFF. The DNA of the CDR3 is TGTGCCAGCAGCATCAGAGACACTGAAGCTTTCTTT.

The chain uses TRBV18 and TRBJ2-7; 14 bases map to TRBD2. J lost 5 bases, V lost 2 bases, and 11 bases had no gene match. The CDR3 contains 18 residues. Germline V gene data show CDR1 as KGHSH and CDR2 as LQKENI. For the CDR3, the DNA is TGTGCCAGCTCACCATCCGGGACTAGCGGGGGTGGAGGGAACGAGCAGTACTTC. This sequence encodes CASSPSGTSGGGGNEQYF. Combining the CDR3 with reference TRBV18 and TRBJ2-7 gives the whole variable domain NAGVMQNPRHLVRRRGQEARLRCSPMKGHSHVYWYRQLPEEGLKFMVYLQKENIIDESGMPKERFSAEFPKEGPSILRIQQVVRGDSAAYFCASSPSGTSGGGGNEQYFGPGTRLTVT.

This clonotype was observed a handful of times. V is TRBV20-1 and J is TRBJ2-1, with D possibly called TRBD1 or TRBD2 (5 bases each). The DNA end is a closer match to TRBJ2-7, so the J assignment may be wrong. The CDR3 has 12 residues. Germline CDR1 is DFQATT and CDR2 is SNEGSKA (reference sequence). CDR3 nucleotide sequence: TGCAGTGCTAGAGTGGGGGTCCACGAGCAGTACTTC. Protein product: CSARVGVHEQYF.

This clonotype came up a few times. The chain combines TRBV14 with TRBJ1-6; D not certain. V lost 1 base and J 0 bases, leaving 7 bases between the germline ends. Germline values: CDR1 SGHDN, CDR2 FVKESK. The CDR3 consists of 16 residues. This CDR3 is CASSQAGSSYNSPLHF. In nucleotides, the CDR3 is TGTGCCAGCAGCCAAGCCGGGAGCTCCTATAATTCACCCCTCCACTTT.

This clonotype was recorded a few times. The J gene is TRBJ2-4, the V gene TRBV7-8, with D uncertain. V dropped 1 base and J dropped 10 bases, with 17 bases sitting between them. Germline assignment: CDR1 SGHVS and CDR2 FQNEAQ. The CDR3 contains 15 residues. The CDR3 reads CASSLEVHLAYIQYF. The CDR3 DNA reads as TGTGCCAGCAGCTTAGAGGTTCATCTCGCCTATATTCAGTACTTC.

The V gene is TRBV12-3 or TRBV12-4, the J gene TRBJ1-2; D is possibly TRBD1 (6 bases). The CDR3 sequence is 15 residues long. Trimming left V 4 bases short and J 3 bases short, with 15 bases between. Here the CDR3 reads CASSSVDRLYYGYTF. The CDR3 DNA is TGTGCCAGCAGTTCAGTGGACAGACTCTACTATGGCTACACCTTC.

The V call is TRBV7-2, the J call TRBJ2-7; tentatively, D is TRBD1 or TRBD2 (5 bases each). This CDR3 has 13 amino acids. Germline lookup yields CDR1 SGHTA and CDR2 FQGNSA. Trimming cost V 5 bases and J 6 bases, with 14 bases left between them. The CDR3 spells CASSTKGTCEQYF. The DNA of the CDR3 is TGTGCCAGCAGCACCAAAGGGACCTGCGAGCAGTACTTC.

This rearrangement joins TRBV4-1 to TRBJ2-2; D tentatively fits TRBD1 or TRBD2 (5 bases each). V was cut by 1 base and J by 6 bases, with 21 bases left in between. The CDR3 runs 18 residues. CDR1 is MGHRA, CDR2 YSYEKL, per germline. The CDR3 region is CASSQASSGTGDSGELFF. For the CDR3, the DNA is TGCGCCAGCAGCCAAGCAAGTTCGGGGACCGGCGACTCCGGGGAGCTGTTTTTT.

The genes are TRBV9 and TRBJ2-7, with 10 bases that match TRBD1. CDR3 length: 16 residues. Germline CDR1 and CDR2: SGDLS and YYNGEE. J lost 5 bases, V lost 2 bases, and 10 bases had no gene match. DNA for the CDR3: TGTGCCAGCAGCGTCCTTTCCGGGACAGGGGTTAACGAGCAGTACTTC. Translated, it gives CASSVLSGTGVNEQYF.

CDR3 sequence reads: CASSSTVDYEQYF. As DNA, the CDR3 is TGTGCCAGCAGTTCGACGGTTGATTACGAGCAGTACTTC. The chain is built from TRBV7-9 and TRBJ2-7, with D hard to call. The CDR3 has 13 amino acids. Per germline, CDR1 SEHNR and CDR2 FQNEAQ (reference sequence). Trimming shortened V by 6 bases and J by 4 bases, and 13 bases separated the two germline ends.

The rearrangement uses TRBV27 and TRBJ2-3; TRBD1 matches 11 bases. The CDR3 is made up of 14 amino acids. Trimming took 6 bases from V and 4 from J; bases not matched to a gene: 3. Germline V gene sequence: CDR1 MNHEY, CDR2 SMNVEV (reference sequence). The DNA of the CDR3 is TGTGCCAGCAGCGGGACAGGGGGACCAGATACGCAGTATTTT. It is translated as CASSGTGGPDTQYF.

In its sample, this clonotype was seen a few times. The chain combines TRBV19 with TRBJ1-6; tentative D call: TRBD1 (6 bases). Looked up from germline, CDR1 is LNHDA and CDR2 is SQIVND (reference sequence). There are 13 residues in the CDR3. The germline V and J ends were trimmed by 10 bases and 4 bases, with 11 bases remaining between them. The chain's CDR3 is CATNREYNSPLHF. Here the CDR3 DNA reads TGTGCCACCAACAGGGAATATAATTCACCCCTCCACTTT. Supplemented by reference TRBV19 and TRBJ1-6, the full variable domain reads DGGITQSPKYLFRKEGQNVTLSCEQNLNHDAMYWYRQDPGQGLRLIYYSQIVNDFQKGDIAEGYSVSREKKESFPLTVTSAQKNPTAFYLCATNREYNSPLHFGNGTRLTVT.

The table lists this clonotype with many counts. The chain links TRBV4-1 to TRBJ2-7, with 9 positions matching TRBD2. The length of the CDR3 is 14 residues. The germline V gene encodes CDR1 MGHRA and CDR2 YSYEKL. The V gene end was trimmed by 3 bases and the J gene end by 0 bases; junction bases not matched to a gene: 0. The CDR3 nucleotides are TGCGCCAGCAGCCAGGGACTAGCCTCCTACGAGCAGTACTTC. Translating it yields CASSQGLASYEQYF.

This clonotype was counted between two and nine times. The chain couples TRBV6-1 to TRBJ2-1; no clear D. V was clipped by 0 bases and J by 4 bases, with 4 bases between them. Germline values: CDR1 MNHNS, CDR2 SASEGT. This CDR3 has 13 residues. CDR3 in amino acids: CASSEADYNEQFF. CDR3 in DNA: TGTGCCAGCAGTGAAGCAGATTACAATGAGCAGTTCTTC.

This clonotype has just a few counts. The chain recombines TRBV12-5 with TRBJ1-2; D remains ambiguous. Germline lookup yields CDR1 LGHNT and CDR2 FRNRAP. The V end lost 1 base, the J end lost 2 bases, and 11 bases lay between the germline ends. The CDR3 runs 15 residues. CDR3: CASGLGSPSNYGYTF. DNA of the CDR3: TGTGCTAGTGGTTTGGGCAGCCCCTCGAACTATGGCTACACCTTC.

This clonotype appeared a few times. Its ends do not fully match the called genes, so a read error is possible. V gene TRBV7-9 combines with J gene TRBJ2-7; D is possibly TRBD1 or TRBD2 (5 bases each). The germline V gene encodes CDR1 SEHNR and CDR2 FQNEAQ (reference sequence). This CDR3 is built from 14 residues. CDR3 nucleotide sequence: TGCGCCAGCAGCTTTGGCAGGGAATCGGGAGAGCAGTACTTC. It specifies CASSFGRESGEQYF. Supplemented by reference TRBV7-9 and TRBJ2-7, the full variable domain reads DTGVSQNPRHKITKRGQNVTFRCDPISEHNRLYWYRQTLGQGPEFLTYFQNEAQLEKSRLLSDRFSAERPKGSFSTLEIQRTEQGDSAMYLCASSFGRESGEQYFGPGTRLTVT.

In this sample, this clonotype turned up many times. The gene calls are TRBV6-5 and TRBJ2-7; TRBD2 is a possible D gene (6 bases). The CDR3 has 13 amino acids. Between the trimmed V and J ends, which lost 2 bases and 1 base, there was a span of 6 bases. Germline lookup yields CDR1 MNHEY and CDR2 SVGAGI. In DNA form, the CDR3 reads TGTGCCAGCAGTTACGCGGGGTCCTACGAGCAGTACTTC. Its translation is CASSYAGSYEQYF.

This clonotype showed up many times. The CDR3, as DNA: TGTGCCAGCAGGGGACACGAGCAGTACTTC. Amino acid sequence: CASRGHEQYF. The V and J genes are TRBV12-3 or TRBV12-4 and TRBJ2-7, with D perhaps TRBD1 or TRBD2 (5 bases each). V lost 6 bases and J 5 bases, leaving 5 bases between the germline ends. The length of the CDR3 is 10 residues.

This clonotype was seen only a few times. J is TRBJ1-1 and V is TRBV9; maybe TRBD1 (5 bases). The CDR3 contains 16 residues. Germline CDR1 SGDLS, CDR2 YYNGEE. V was cut by 4 bases and J by 0 bases, with 16 bases left in between. The CDR3 loop reads CASSPDVRGLNTEAFF. The CDR3 region has the DNA TGTGCCAGCAGCCCAGACGTCCGGGGCCTGAACACTGAAGCTTTCTTT.

In its sample, this clonotype was seen a few times. The chain joins TRBV27 to TRBJ1-2; the D is unclear. The V gene's germline CDR1 is MNHEY and CDR2 SMNVEV (reference sequence). This CDR3 spans 15 amino acids. Between the trimmed V and J ends, which lost 5 bases and 5 bases, there was a span of 18 bases. This chain's CDR3 is CASSTGVSLPYGYTF. The CDR3 DNA is TGTGCCAGCAGTACCGGAGTTTCCCTCCCGTATGGCTACACCTTC.

In this sample, this clonotype turned up a few times. The chain is built from TRBV28 and TRBJ2-1, with TRBD2 identical over 12 bases. This CDR3 has 16 amino acids. Germline CDR1 and CDR2: MDHEN and SYDVKM. With 3 bases clipped from V and 5 bases from J, the junction kept 5 bases outside the gene matches. The CDR3 loop reads CASSFPTSGRHNEQFF. The CDR3 nucleotides are TGTGCCAGCAGTTTCCCCACTAGCGGGAGGCACAATGAGCAGTTCTTC.

This clonotype was observed a handful of times. The chain links TRBV5-5 to TRBJ2-7; D gene unclear. Trimming left V 7 bases short and J 0 bases short, with 14 bases between. The CDR3 is made up of 14 amino acids. Germline V gene lookup returns CDR1 SGHKS and CDR2 YYEKEE (reference sequence). The CDR3 DNA follows: TGTGCCAGCCGAAGGCTCCCACACTCCTACGAGCAGTACTTC. This gives the protein CASRRLPHSYEQYF. The entire variable domain, with the rest obtained from reference TRBV5-5 and TRBJ2-7, is as follows: DAGVTQSPTHLIKTRGQQVTLRCSPISGHKSVSWYQQVLGQGPQFIFQYYEKEERGRGNFPDRFSARQFPNYSSELNVNALLLGDSALYLCASRRLPHSYEQYFGPGTRLTVT.

The DNA of the CDR3 is TGCGCCAGCAGCTTAAGACACGACTACAATGAGCAGTTCTTC. Translated: CASSLRHDYNEQFF. The V and J genes are TRBV5-1 and TRBJ2-5; the D is unclear. The J call is doubtful: the DNA matches TRBJ2-1 better. Germline lookup yields CDR1 SGHRS and CDR2 YFSETQ. The length of the CDR3 is 14 residues.

The chain employs TRBV7-2 and TRBJ2-1; D is possibly TRBD1 or TRBD2 (7 bases each). CDR1 is SGHTA and CDR2 is FQGNSA in the germline V gene. CDR3 size: 15 residues. V lost 7 bases and J 2 bases, leaving 15 bases between the germline ends. DNA of the CDR3: TGTGCCAGCACCCAGGGGGGGGGCGCCTACAATGAGCAGTTCTTC. It translates to CASTQGGGAYNEQFF.

The genes are TRBV6-1 and TRBJ2-5; maybe TRBD2 (6 bases). The J call may be mistaken, given a closer DNA end match to TRBJ2-7. The germline V gene has CDR1 MNHNS and CDR2 SASEGT. CDR3 length: 13 residues. The CDR3, as DNA: TGTGCCAGCAGTGATCTGAGGGAGGACGAGCAGTACTTC. This gives the protein CASSDLREDEQYF.

The CDR3 DNA follows: TGTGCCAGCAGCACAACCCGGGACCTCTACGAGCAGTACTTC. Its translation: CASSTTRDLYEQYF. This chain uses TRBV12-3 or TRBV12-4 with TRBJ2-7; either TRBD1 or TRBD2 may fit D (5 bases each). CDR3 length: 14 residues. V lost 6 bases to trimming and J lost 3 bases, with 15 bases between them.

The chain is built from TRBV5-4 and TRBJ2-1; maybe TRBD2 (6 bases). This CDR3 region has 11 residues. The germline V gene encodes CDR1 SGHNT and CDR2 YYREEE (reference sequence). The V end was cut by 1 base, the J end by 12 bases, with 8 bases between. This CDR3 reads CASSLRGGQFF. CDR3 coding DNA: TGTGCCAGCAGCTTGAGGGGAGGGCAGTTCTTC.